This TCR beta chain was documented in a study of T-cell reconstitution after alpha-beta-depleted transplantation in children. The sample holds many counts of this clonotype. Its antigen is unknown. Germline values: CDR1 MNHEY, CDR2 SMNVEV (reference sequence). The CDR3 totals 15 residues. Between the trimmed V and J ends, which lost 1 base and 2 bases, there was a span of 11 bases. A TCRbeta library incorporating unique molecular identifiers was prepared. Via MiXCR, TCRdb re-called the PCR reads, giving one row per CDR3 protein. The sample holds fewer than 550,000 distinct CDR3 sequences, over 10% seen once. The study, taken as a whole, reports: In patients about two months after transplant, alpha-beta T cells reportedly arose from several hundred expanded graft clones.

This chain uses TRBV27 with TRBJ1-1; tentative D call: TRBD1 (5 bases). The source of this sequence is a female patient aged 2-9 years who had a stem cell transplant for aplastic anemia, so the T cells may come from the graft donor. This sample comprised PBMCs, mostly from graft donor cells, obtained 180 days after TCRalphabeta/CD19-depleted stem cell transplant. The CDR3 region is CASSLFAGGNTEAFF. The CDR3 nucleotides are TGTGCCAGCAGTTTATTTGCCGGGGGAAACACTGAAGCTTTCTTT.